This section outlines one TCR beta chain sequence together with its context. Its antigen is unknown. No much larger clone is present one base from it, and per-base qualities are unavailable. The trial excluded patients who had a history of autoimmune disease or were on systemic immunosuppression. Peripheral blood for TCR sequencing was drawn from every dose cohort at baseline, at cycle 4 day 1 and at cycle 7 day 1. The samples were taken from a phase I, first-in-human, multicenter, open-label dose-escalation trial of ivuxolimab. The trial enrolled adults with locally advanced or metastatic head and neck squamous cell, hepatocellular, melanoma or renal cell carcinoma. Before TCR sequencing, CD4+ T cells and CD8+ T cells from peripheral blood were sorted into separate populations. The data are from a study of OX40 agonist ivuxolimab in advanced cancers. Describing the broader study: The costimulatory receptor OX40 (CD134) was targeted by ivuxolimab, a fully human IgG2 agonistic monoclonal antibody. Intravenous ivuxolimab was administered to patients every 2 weeks at six dose levels: 0.01, 0.1, 0.3, 1.5, 3 and 10 mg/kg. Of the roughly 50 dose-escalation patients, hepatocellular carcinoma was present in approximately 20, melanoma in some 15, renal cell carcinoma in 9 and head and neck cancer in 9. In the dose-escalation cohort, 70% to 85% of patients were male, and the mean age was around 60 years with a range of roughly 20 to 80. Prior anti-PD-1, anti-PD-L1 or anti-CTLA-4 therapy was permitted, and 40% of dose-escalation patients had received checkpoint inhibitors. Three dose-escalation patients achieved partial responses, one with hepatocellular carcinoma and two with cutaneous melanoma. The purpose of peripheral TCRbeta sequencing was to test whether ivuxolimab changed TCR sequence diversity and led to clonal T-cell expansion. The paper describes the monotherapy dose-escalation part (N ≈ 50 patients) of the phase I trial of ivuxolimab.

Results the study describes overall, beyond this receptor: At doses of 0.1 to 3.0 mg/kg, clonal expansion of both CD4+ and CD8+ blood T cells was observed from baseline to week 6. Low levels of normalized T-cell clonal expansion were also seen in some patients who did not respond. Partial responders in the 0.1-3.0 mg/kg groups had among the lowest normalized peripheral clonal expansion, especially among CD8+ T cells. After ivuxolimab, more expanded clones were found on average in CD8+ T cells than in CD4+ T cells. The antigen specificity of the clonally expanded peripheral T cells was not determined.

Via the germline V gene, CDR1 is SQVTM and CDR2 ANQGSEA. Counted from cysteine to phenylalanine, this CDR3 has 15 amino acids. Here the CDR3 DNA is all that survives: 45 bases in frame from base 1. V is pruned by 4 bases and J by 4 bases, leaving 12 bases of the junction without a gene match. Genomic DNA was extracted from sorted cells for sequencing of the TCRbeta CDR3 region. TCRbeta CDR3 regions were sequenced using the immunoSEQ Assay. TCRdb holds this immuneACCESS table with in-frame rearrangements only. Some clones are missing; in checked studies, unresolved V genes explain under half, and the rest has no known cause. The sample table shows 90,000 to 100,000 clones, and 89% are seen once. The ten largest clones add up to about 0.3% of the sample.

This sequence was found in an adult with an advanced solid tumor such as melanoma, head and neck, liver or kidney cancer. Recombination linked TRBV29-1 to TRBJ1-2, with 7 middle bases fitting TRBD1. The sample was CD4+ or CD8+ T cells sorted from blood, taken in a trial of the OX40 agonist ivuxolimab. This receptor has the CDR3 CSVGESDRHVYGYTF. The nucleotide sequence reads as follows: TGCAGCGTTGGAGAGTCGGACAGGCACGTCTATGGCTACACCTTC.